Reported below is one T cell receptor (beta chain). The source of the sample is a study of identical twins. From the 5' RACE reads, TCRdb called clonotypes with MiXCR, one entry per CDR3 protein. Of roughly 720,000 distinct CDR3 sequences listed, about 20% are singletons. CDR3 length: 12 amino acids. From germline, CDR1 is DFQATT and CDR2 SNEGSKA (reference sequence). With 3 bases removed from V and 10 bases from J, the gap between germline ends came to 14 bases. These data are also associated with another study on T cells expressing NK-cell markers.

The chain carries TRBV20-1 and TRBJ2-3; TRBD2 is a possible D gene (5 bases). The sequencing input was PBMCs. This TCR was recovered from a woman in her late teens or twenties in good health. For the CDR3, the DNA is TGCAGTGCTAGTCTAGCTCCGGGCGCGCAGTATTTT. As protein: CSASLAPGAQYF.